The present T cell receptor beta chain was sequenced within a study of OX40 agonist ivuxolimab in advanced cancers. The CDR3 sequence is 12 residues long. The V segment lost 6 bases and the J segment 4 bases; nucleotides outside the gene matches: 1. Looked up from germline, CDR1 is LGHNT and CDR2 is FRNRAP. Method: immunoSEQ multiplex PCR; TCRdb's copy keeps in-frame clones and lacks some. This sample has roughly 80,000 clones, with around 90% found just once. The gene calls are TRBV12-5 and TRBJ2-3; 7 bases align to TRBD2. The sample in question was CD4+ or CD8+ T cells sorted from blood, obtained in a trial of the OX40 agonist ivuxolimab. The sequence derives from an adult with an advanced solid tumor such as melanoma, head and neck, liver or kidney cancer. The DNA of the CDR3 is TGTGCTAGTGGGGCGGGGGCAGATACGCAGTATTTT. It translates to CASGAGADTQYF. The full variable domain, its missing parts supplied by reference TRBV12-5 and TRBJ2-3, is DARVTQTPRHKVTEMGQEVTMRCQPILGHNTVFWYRQTMMQGLELLAYFRNRAPLDDSGMPKDRFSAEMPDATLATLKIQPSEPRDSAVYFCASGAGADTQYFGPGTRLTVL.